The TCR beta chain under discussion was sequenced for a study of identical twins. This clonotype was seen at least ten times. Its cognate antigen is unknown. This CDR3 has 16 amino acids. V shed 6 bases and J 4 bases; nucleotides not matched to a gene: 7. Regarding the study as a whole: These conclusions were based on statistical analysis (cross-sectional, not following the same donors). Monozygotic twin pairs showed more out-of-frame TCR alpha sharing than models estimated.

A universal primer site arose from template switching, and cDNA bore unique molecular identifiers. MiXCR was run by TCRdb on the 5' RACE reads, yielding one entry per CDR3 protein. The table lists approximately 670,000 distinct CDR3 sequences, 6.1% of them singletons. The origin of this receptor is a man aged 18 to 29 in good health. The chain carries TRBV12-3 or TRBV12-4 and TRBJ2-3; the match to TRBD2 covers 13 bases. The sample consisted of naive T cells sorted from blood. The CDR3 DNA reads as TGTGCCAGCAGGAGGACTAGCGGGAGTAAATCAGATACGCAGTATTTT. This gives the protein CASRRTSGSKSDTQYF.